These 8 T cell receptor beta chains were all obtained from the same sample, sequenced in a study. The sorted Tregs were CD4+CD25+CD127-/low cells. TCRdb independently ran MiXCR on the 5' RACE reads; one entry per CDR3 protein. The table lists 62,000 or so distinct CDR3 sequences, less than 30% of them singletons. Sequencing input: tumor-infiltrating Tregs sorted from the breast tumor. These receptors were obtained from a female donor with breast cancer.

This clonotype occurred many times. In nucleotides, the CDR3 is TGTGCCAGCAGCCCCGGGACTAGCACAGATACGCAGTATTTT. Its translation is CASSPGTSTDTQYF. V is TRBV11-2 and J is TRBJ2-3; D perhaps matches TRBD2 (6 bases). Germline V gives CDR1 SGHAT, CDR2 FQNNGV. The CDR3 is 14 residues long. The V and J ends lost 5 bases and 0 bases respectively, with 9 bases between them.

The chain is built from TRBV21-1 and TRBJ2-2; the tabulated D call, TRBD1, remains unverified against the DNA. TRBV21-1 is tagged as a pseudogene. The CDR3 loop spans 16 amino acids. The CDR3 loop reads CASTQDREKSTGELFF. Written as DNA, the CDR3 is TGTGCCAGCACCCAAGACAGGGAAAAATCGACCGGGGAGCTGTTTTTT.

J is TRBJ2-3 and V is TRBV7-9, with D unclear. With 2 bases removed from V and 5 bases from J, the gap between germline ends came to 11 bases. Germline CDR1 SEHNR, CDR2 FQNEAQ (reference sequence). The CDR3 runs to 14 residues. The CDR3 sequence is CASSLREDLDTQYF. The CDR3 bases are TGTGCCAGCAGCTTACGAGAGGACCTAGATACGCAGTATTTT.

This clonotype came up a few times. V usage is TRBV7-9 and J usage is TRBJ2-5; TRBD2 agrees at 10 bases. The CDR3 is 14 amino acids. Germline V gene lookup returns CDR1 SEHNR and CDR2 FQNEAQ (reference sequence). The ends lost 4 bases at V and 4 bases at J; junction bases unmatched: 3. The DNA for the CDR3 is TGTGCCAGCAGCTCTGGACTAGCGGCAGAGACCCAGTACTTC. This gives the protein CASSSGLAAETQYF. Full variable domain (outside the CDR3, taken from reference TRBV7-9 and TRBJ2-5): DTGVSQNPRHKITKRGQNVTFRCDPISEHNRLYWYRQTLGQGPEFLTYFQNEAQLEKSRLLSDRFSAERPKGSFSTLEIQRTEQGDSAMYLCASSSGLAAETQYFGPGTRLLVL.

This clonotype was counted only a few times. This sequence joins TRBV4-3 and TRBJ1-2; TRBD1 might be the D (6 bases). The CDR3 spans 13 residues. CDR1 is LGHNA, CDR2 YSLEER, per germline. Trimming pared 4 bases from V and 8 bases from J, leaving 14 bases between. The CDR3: CASSPEQGEGYTF. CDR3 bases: TGCGCCAGCAGCCCAGAACAGGGAGAAGGCTACACCTTC.

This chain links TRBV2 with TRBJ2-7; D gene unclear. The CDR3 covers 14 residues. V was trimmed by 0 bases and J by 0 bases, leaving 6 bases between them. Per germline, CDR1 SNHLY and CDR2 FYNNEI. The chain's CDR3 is CASSEAPTSYEQYF. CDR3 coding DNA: TGTGCCAGCAGTGAAGCGCCCACCTCCTACGAGCAGTACTTC.

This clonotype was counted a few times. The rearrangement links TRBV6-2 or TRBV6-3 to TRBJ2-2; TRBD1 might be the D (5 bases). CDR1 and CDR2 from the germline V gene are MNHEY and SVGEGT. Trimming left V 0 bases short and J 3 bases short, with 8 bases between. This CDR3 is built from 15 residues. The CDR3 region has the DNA TGTGCCAGCAGTTACTCGAGACAGTACACCGGGGAGCTGTTTTTT. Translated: CASSYSRQYTGELFF.

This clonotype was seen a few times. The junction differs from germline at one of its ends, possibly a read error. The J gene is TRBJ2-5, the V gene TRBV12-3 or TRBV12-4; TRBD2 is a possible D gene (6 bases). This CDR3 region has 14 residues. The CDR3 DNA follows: TGTGCCAGCAGTTTGCCTACTAGCCAAGGGACCCAGTACTTC. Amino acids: CASSLPTSQGTQYF.